The 15 T cell receptor beta chains given below trace back to one sample, sequenced in a study of T cells in Graves' hyperthyroidism and ophthalmopathy. Amplification of TCR beta CDR3 regions used RNA as the template. An initial round of RT-PCR targeting the TCR CDR3 relied on the HTBI primer set. TCRdb fed the multiplex PCR reads into MiXCR, producing one record per CDR3 protein. The sample lists 280,000 or so distinct CDR3 sequences, nearly 15% seen once, with around 31% in the top ten. The sequencing sample was made of blood. The receptor set was obtained from a woman in her 50s with Graves' hyperthyroidism that later progressed to Graves' ophthalmopathy.

The chain is built from TRBV6-7 and TRBJ2-6, with D tentatively TRBD1 (5 bases). TRBV6-7 is classed as an ORF, of uncertain function. This CDR3 contains 17 residues. Trimming removed 3 bases at V and 2 bases at J, with 14 bases between. The CDR3 DNA reads TGTGCCAGCAGTTATTACAAGACAGACCCTGGGGCCAACGTCCTGACTTTC. It codes for CASSYYKTDPGANVLTF.

This clonotype was picked up a small number of times. This rearrangement joins TRBV13 to TRBJ2-2; D not resolved. This CDR3 is built from 14 residues. Germline V gene sequence: CDR1 PRHDT, CDR2 FYEKMQ (reference sequence). V was cut by 0 bases and J by 6 bases, with 8 bases left in between. The CDR3 region is CASSLGGKAGELFF. The CDR3 DNA reads as TGTGCCAGCAGCTTAGGGGGGAAAGCCGGGGAGCTGTTTTTT.

This clonotype was counted at least ten times. The rearrangement joins TRBV5-4 to TRBJ1-1; 7 nucleotides align to TRBD1. V shed 3 bases, J shed 5 bases, and the junction held 10 bases outside the gene matches. The CDR3 is 15 residues long. Germline V gene data show CDR1 as SGHNT and CDR2 as YYREEE (reference sequence). Here the CDR3 reads CASSSRRGQMTEAFF. The CDR3 nucleotides read TGTGCCAGCAGCTCGCGAAGGGGACAGATGACTGAAGCTTTCTTT.

This clonotype has at least ten counts. The chain combines TRBV3-1 with TRBJ1-3; D is unclear. CDR3 length: 14 residues. The V and J ends lost 4 bases and 0 bases respectively, with 7 bases between them. Germline CDR1 and CDR2: LGHDT and YNNKEL (reference sequence). The CDR3 here is CASSPSHSGNTIYF. The CDR3 region has the DNA TGTGCCAGCAGCCCTTCACACTCTGGAAACACCATATATTTT.

This clonotype was seen ten or more times. The chain employs TRBV27 and TRBJ2-3; 7 positions match TRBD2. The CDR3 sequence is 15 residues long. From germline, CDR1 is MNHEY and CDR2 SMNVEV (reference sequence). V gave up 3 bases and J gave up 4 bases; unmatched junction bases: 7. The CDR3: CASSFGGSGADTQYF. DNA for the CDR3: TGTGCCAGCAGTTTTGGCGGGAGTGGGGCAGATACGCAGTATTTT.

This clonotype has a handful of counts. This chain joins TRBV5-1 and TRBJ1-1; D gene ambiguous. Germline-derived CDR1 and CDR2 are SGHRS and YFSETQ. With 4 bases removed from V and 1 base from J, the gap between germline ends came to 20 bases. The CDR3 covers 17 residues. The CDR3 sequence: CASSPTSLTATNTEAFF. CDR3 bases: TGCGCCAGCAGCCCTACCTCTCTTACAGCCACGAACACTGAAGCTTTCTTT.

The chain joins TRBV5-1 to TRBJ2-7; D gene uncertain. Per the germline V gene, CDR1 is SGHRS and CDR2 is YFSETQ. This CDR3 has 13 residues. Trimming removed 4 bases from V and 5 bases from J, with 13 bases in between. This CDR3 is CASSHGSIDEQYF. CDR3 bases: TGCGCCAGCAGCCACGGATCAATAGACGAGCAGTACTTC.

Concerning this clonotype: The junction does not match germline at one end; this may be a read error. This chain links TRBV6-2 or TRBV6-3 with TRBJ2-7; tentative D call: TRBD2 (7 bases). There are 16 residues in the CDR3. CDR1 is MNHEY, CDR2 SVGEGT, per germline. CDR3 nucleotides: TGTGCCGGCAGTCCAAGAACGGGGGGCCTCTCCTACGAGCAGTACTTC. Translating gives CAGSPRTGGLSYEQYF.

This clonotype has a handful of counts. V and J are TRBV20-1 and TRBJ1-1, with D possibly TRBD1 on 6 matching bases. This CDR3 contains 13 residues. Trimming cost V 2 bases and J 11 bases, with 18 bases left between them. In germline, CDR1 is DFQATT, CDR2 SNEGSKA (reference sequence). CDR3 coding DNA: TGCAGTGCTAGAAGGGGGGGGGACCTTGGGGCTTTCTTT. Translating gives CSARRGGDLGAFF.

There are many counts of this clonotype. V is TRBV5-1 and J is TRBJ2-2; tentatively, D is TRBD1 (6 bases). Between the trimmed V and J ends, which lost 4 bases and 1 base, there was a span of 14 bases. CDR1 is SGHRS and CDR2 is YFSETQ in the germline V gene. The CDR3 runs 16 residues. The CDR3 reads CASSPDNRVNTGELFF. CDR3 bases: TGCGCCAGCAGCCCCGACAACAGGGTGAACACCGGGGAGCTGTTTTTT.

This clonotype was seen many times. V and J are TRBV28 and TRBJ2-7; 9 nucleotides align to TRBD1. V was clipped by 6 bases and J by 3 bases; unmatched bases: 9. The germline V gene encodes CDR1 MDHEN and CDR2 SYDVKM. The CDR3 is made up of 15 amino acids. CDR3 DNA sequence: TGTGCCAGCAGGGGACTCGGGACAGGGAACTACGAGCAGTACTTC. This codes for CASRGLGTGNYEQYF. The entire variable domain, with the rest obtained from reference TRBV28 and TRBJ2-7, is as follows: DVKVTQSSRYLVKRTGEKVFLECVQDMDHENMFWYRQDPGLGLRLIYFSYDVKMKEKGDIPEGYSVSREKKERFSLILESASTNQTSMYLCASRGLGTGNYEQYFGPGTRLTVT.

Comment on this clonotype: This likely comes from a read error, as the CDR3 has no conserved phenylalanine or tryptophan at its end. J is TRBJ1-5 and V is TRBV6-5, with TRBD1 identical over 7 bases. The CDR3 length is 15 residues. Per germline, CDR1 MNHEY and CDR2 SVGAGI. Trimming at V came to 0 bases and at J to 4 bases, leaving 3 bases not matched to a gene. The CDR3 bases are TGTGCCAGCAGTTACTCGTACAGGGGTAATCAGCCCCAGCATGTT. Protein sequence: CASSYSYRGNQPQHV.

Only a few counts were recorded for this clonotype. This chain joins TRBV6-2 or TRBV6-3 and TRBJ2-1, with D unclear. With 6 bases removed from V and 0 bases from J, the gap between germline ends came to 12 bases. CDR1 is MNHEY, CDR2 SVGEGT, per germline. CDR3 size: 15 residues. DNA of the CDR3: TGTGCCAGCAGCCCCGGCCTAACCTCCTACAATGAGCAGTTCTTC. Protein: CASSPGLTSYNEQFF.

J is TRBJ2-1 and V is TRBV19, with TRBD1 identical over 9 bases. The germline V gene has CDR1 LNHDA and CDR2 SQIVND (reference sequence). This CDR3 is built from 14 residues. V lost 6 bases, J lost 2 bases, and 2 bases stayed unmatched. CDR3 DNA: TGTGCCAGTAGGGGACAGGGTACCTACAATGAGCAGTTCTTC. This encodes CASRGQGTYNEQFF. The full variable domain, in which reference TRBV19 and TRBJ2-1 provide the parts outside the CDR3, is DGGITQSPKYLFRKEGQNVTLSCEQNLNHDAMYWYRQDPGQGLRLIYYSQIVNDFQKGDIAEGYSVSREKKESFPLTVTSAQKNPTAFYLCASRGQGTYNEQFFGPGTRLTVL.

The chain employs TRBV6-2 or TRBV6-3 and TRBJ2-7; no firm D call. The CDR3 contains 14 residues. With 6 bases removed from V and 4 bases from J, the gap between germline ends came to 16 bases. Germline CDR1 is MNHEY and CDR2 is SVGEGT. The CDR3, as DNA: TGTGCCAGCAGCCGTCGACGGAGATCTTACGAGCAGTACTTC. Translated: CASSRRRRSYEQYF.